This T cell receptor beta chain was obtained from a study of blood T cell repertoires in COVID-19. Whole-study context: COVID-19 samples, acute and convalescent, were from the United States, Italy and Spain. Nucleic acid was either cDNA or gDNA, and it came from T cells, B-cell-depleted T cells, or PBMCs.

Under the authors' procedure: Amplified reference gene primers provided the basis for estimating nucleated cell counts. Method: immunoSEQ multiplex PCR; TCRdb's copy keeps in-frame clones and lacks some. V and J calls and clone size are given by that table; D and trimming were obtained from the DNA. Seen here are roughly 260,000 clones, 85% to 90% observed once, and the top ten hold 3.7%. The TCR sequence derives from a woman aged 40 to 50 with acute or convalescent COVID-19. The specimen was peripheral blood.

Written as DNA, the CDR3 is TGTGCCAGCTCACCATTATACGAGAAGAACACTGAAGCTTTCTTT. Its protein is CASSPLYEKNTEAFF. The V call is TRBV18, the J call TRBJ1-1; no firm D call. Germline V gene sequence: CDR1 KGHSH, CDR2 LQKENI. The ends were cut back, 2 bases at V and 1 base at J, with 11 bases in the middle. The CDR3 is made up of 15 amino acids.